This is a list of T cell receptor beta chains from one sample in a study of T-cell memory formation after mild COVID-19. TCRdb fed the 5' RACE reads into MiXCR, producing one record per CDR3 protein. The repertoire includes approximately 480,000 distinct CDR3 sequences, about 20% of them detected once, and roughly 12% sits in the top ten. Sequenced: PBMCs or a T cell subset sorted from them (not recorded which). The receptors shown here come from an adult woman who had mild COVID-19 (a few samples of this study predate the infection). Cell type and time point are not known. Each CDR3 is given with its conserved first and last residue. The order of the fields is V gene, D gene, J gene, clone size, CDR3 protein, CDR3 DNA. A D gene is named only where the DNA matches it firmly. Where a row states a size, it is once, few, many or the class of an expanded clone; other rows omit it.

>TRBV18|TRBD1|TRBJ2-7|many
CASSPRTGSYEQYF
TGTGCCAGCTCACCCAGGACAGGCTCCTACGAGCAGTACTTC
>TRBV4-1|.|TRBJ2-4|.
CASSQDWGVAKNIQYF
TGCGCCAGCAGCCAAGACTGGGGAGTAGCCAAAAACATTCAGTACTTC
>TRBV23-1|.|TRBJ2-7|.
CASSQSGQSYEQYF
TGCGCCAGCAGTCAGTCAGGACAGTCCTACGAGCAGTACTTC
>TRBV6-5|.|TRBJ2-7|.
CASSYIRGYPYEQYF
TGTGCCAGCAGTTACATCAGGGGTTATCCCTACGAGCAGTACTTC
>TRBV20-1|TRBD1|TRBJ2-6|few
CSARDLRAGGLSGANVLTF
TGCAGTGCTAGAGATCTAAGAGCAGGGGGTCTCTCTGGGGCCAACGTCCTGACTTTC
>TRBV7-2|TRBD2|TRBJ2-1|.
CASSSLWTSGVYNEQFF
TGTGCCAGCAGCTCACTCTGGACTAGCGGGGTTTACAATGAGCAGTTCTTC
>TRBV5-5|.|TRBJ2-2|few
CASSYRPAGALPSDTGELFF
TGTGCCAGCAGCTACCGCCCGGCGGGGGCGCTTCCCTCAGACACCGGGGAGCTGTTTTTT
>TRBV11-3|.|TRBJ2-3|.
CASSQGLIGTDTQYF
TGTGCCAGCAGCCAGGGACTTATTGGCACAGATACGCAGTATTTT
>TRBV24-1|.|TRBJ2-3|.
CATSDTISGTDTQYF
TGTGCCACCAGTGACACCATCAGCGGCACAGATACGCAGTATTTT
>TRBV20-1|.|TRBJ1-1|few
CSASWGTTEAFF
TGCAGTGCTAGTTGGGGGACCACTGAAGCTTTCTTT
>TRBV4-2|.|TRBJ1-1|.
CASSPTVPSGTPTEAFF
TGTGCCAGCAGTCCTACGGTACCTTCCGGGACCCCCACTGAAGCTTTCTTT
>TRBV15|.|TRBJ1-3|few
CATKSVLLRGASNPIYF
TGTGCCACCAAATCCGTTCTACTTCGAGGGGCGTCAAACCCCATATATTTT
>TRBV12-3/TRBV12-4|.|TRBJ2-7|few
CASSRRGGTYEQYF
TGTGCCAGCAGCCGGAGAGGGGGGACCTACGAGCAGTACTTC
>TRBV12-3/TRBV12-4|TRBD2|TRBJ2-7|.
CASSLSQPGLAGGEQYF
TGTGCCAGCAGTTTATCTCAACCGGGACTAGCGGGGGGCGAGCAGTACTTC
>TRBV7-9|.|TRBJ2-1|few
CASSRGLAVYNEQFF
TGTGCCAGCAGCCGCGGTCTGGCGGTCTACAATGAGCAGTTCTTC
>TRBV20-1|.|TRBJ2-1|.
CSALPGHIFLNEQFF
TGCAGTGCCCTCCCAGGACACATTTTCCTAAATGAGCAGTTCTTC
>TRBV19|TRBD1|TRBJ1-5|.
CASHPGQARVRPQHF
TGTGCCAGTCACCCGGGACAGGCCCGGGTGCGGCCCCAGCATTTT
>TRBV5-1|TRBD2|TRBJ2-3|.
CASSLAALAGGGDTQYF
TGCGCCAGCAGCTTGGCAGCACTAGCGGGGGGCGGGGATACGCAGTATTTT
>TRBV4-3|.|TRBJ2-7|few
CASSQDGRRAGEQYF
TGCGCCAGCAGCCAAGATGGCAGGCGGGCTGGCGAGCAGTACTTC
>TRBV12-3/TRBV12-4|.|TRBJ2-7|.
CASSPIPGVSYEQYF
TGTGCCAGCAGTCCCATTCCGGGGGTATCCTACGAGCAGTACTTC
>TRBV5-1|TRBD2|TRBJ2-1|many
CASSLAGGPNEQFF
TGCGCCAGCAGCTTGGCGGGAGGGCCCAATGAGCAGTTCTTC
>TRBV29-1|.|TRBJ2-7|few
CSVDGTYEQYF
TGCAGCGTGGACGGCACCTACGAGCAGTACTTC
>TRBV7-2|.|TRBJ2-5|few
CASSLGFGQETQYF
TGTGCCAGCAGCTTAGGATTCGGCCAAGAGACCCAGTACTTC
>TRBV18|.|TRBJ2-5|few
CASSPERLETQYF
TGTGCCAGCTCACCCGAGAGATTAGAGACCCAGTACTTC
>TRBV7-9|TRBD1|TRBJ1-1|.
CASSMGQGGSTEAFF
TGTGCCAGCAGCATGGGACAGGGAGGGAGCACTGAAGCTTTCTTT
>TRBV18|.|TRBJ1-1|.
CASSPQGPDTEAFF
TGTGCCAGCTCACCACAGGGGCCCGACACTGAAGCTTTCTTT
>TRBV9|.|TRBJ2-1|.
CASSAQGPGKSEQFF
TGTGCCAGCAGCGCCCAGGGACCGGGGAAGAGTGAGCAGTTCTTC
>TRBV7-9|.|TRBJ1-3|few
CASSLGRGNSPGNTIYF
TGTGCCAGCAGCTTAGGTCGGGGGAATAGTCCTGGAAACACCATATATTTT
>TRBV12-3/TRBV12-4|.|TRBJ1-4|.
CASSRLRFTNEKLFF
TGTGCCAGCAGCCGGCTCAGATTCACAAATGAAAAACTGTTTTTT
>TRBV2|.|TRBJ1-6|.
CASRPGQTNNSPLHF
TGTGCCAGCCGCCCCGGACAGACGAATAATTCACCCCTCCACTTT
>TRBV29-1|TRBD1|TRBJ2-2|.
CSAADRGATGELFF
TGCAGCGCCGCCGACAGGGGCGCCACCGGGGAGCTGTTTTTT
>TRBV7-8|.|TRBJ1-5|few
CASSLKGGSNQPQHF
TGTGCCAGCAGCCTTAAAGGGGGGAGCAATCAGCCCCAGCATTTT
>TRBV4-2|.|TRBJ1-2|.
CASSQNPSNYGYTF
TGTGCCAGCAGCCAAAACCCAAGCAACTATGGCTACACCTTC
>TRBV7-2|.|TRBJ2-1|.
CASSAGTNEQFF
TGTGCCAGCAGTGCAGGGACCAATGAGCAGTTCTTC
>TRBV5-1|TRBD1|TRBJ2-3|.
CASSLDGAGGDTQYF
TGCGCCAGCAGCTTGGATGGGGCAGGGGGAGATACGCAGTATTTT
>TRBV30|.|TRBJ1-2|.
CAWSLMVSGYTF
TGTGCCTGGAGTCTAATGGTCAGCGGCTACACCTTC
>TRBV30|TRBD2|TRBJ2-1|.
CAWSGVAGGGDGFVFEQFF
TGTGCCTGGAGTGGGGTAGCGGGAGGGGGTGACGGTTTTGTATTTGAGCAGTTCTTC
>TRBV7-6|TRBD2|TRBJ2-1|.
CASSDPSGENYNEQFF
TGTGCCAGCTCCGACCCAAGCGGGGAGAACTACAATGAGCAGTTCTTC
>TRBV4-1|TRBD1|TRBJ1-2|.
CASSQVDRGYGYTF
TGCGCCAGCAGCCAAGTGGACAGGGGGTATGGCTACACCTTC
>TRBV3-1|TRBD1|TRBJ1-1|few
CASSTDRVFTKAFF
TGTGCCAGCAGCACGGACAGGGTCTTCACTAAGGCTTTCTTT
>TRBV19|TRBD2|TRBJ2-1|.
CASSIWTSDYNEQFF
TGTGCCAGTAGTATTTGGACTAGTGACTACAATGAGCAGTTCTTC
>TRBV20-1|.|TRBJ2-7|few
CSAKGAGYEQYF
TGCAGTGCCAAGGGAGCTGGGTACGAGCAGTACTTC
>TRBV20-1|.|TRBJ2-3|.
CSARGSLQGSRYF
TGCAGTGCTAGGGGGTCCCTACAGGGCTCGAGGTATTTT
>TRBV9|.|TRBJ2-2|many
CASSVRSHGAGELFF
TGTGCCAGCAGCGTCCGAAGTCACGGGGCCGGGGAGCTGTTTTTT
>TRBV7-9|.|TRBJ2-6|.
CASSSARGSGANVLTF
TGTGCCAGCAGCTCCGCCCGGGGCTCTGGGGCCAACGTCCTGACTTTC
>TRBV7-2|.|TRBJ2-7|.
CASSLISYEQYF
TGTGCCAGCAGCTTAATCTCCTACGAGCAGTACTTC
>TRBV12-3/TRBV12-4|TRBD2|TRBJ2-7|many
CASSRGVYSYEQYF
TGTGCCAGCAGCCGGGGGGTTTATTCCTACGAGCAGTACTTC
>TRBV5-1|TRBD1|TRBJ2-7|.
CASSGPTGGPPYEQYF
TGCGCCAGCAGCGGACCAACAGGGGGCCCGCCCTACGAGCAGTACTTC
>TRBV24-1|TRBD1|TRBJ2-3|few
CATSDPGTGLSNTQYF
TGTGCCACCAGTGATCCCGGGACAGGGTTGTCGAATACGCAGTATTTT
>TRBV4-3|TRBD2|TRBJ2-1|few
CASSPGTSGNYEQFF
TGCGCCAGCAGTCCCGGGACTAGCGGGAACTATGAGCAGTTCTTC
>TRBV15|TRBD1|TRBJ2-7|many
CATSRSPRGTVGREQYF
TGTGCCACCAGCAGATCACCTCGAGGGACAGTGGGACGGGAGCAGTACTTC
>TRBV15|TRBD2|TRBJ2-5|few
CATSKWGLAGARETQYF
TGTGCCACCAGCAAATGGGGACTAGCGGGGGCCCGGGAGACCCAGTACTTC
>TRBV9|.|TRBJ2-5|.
CASSATQTETQYF
TGTGCCAGCAGCGCCACCCAGACAGAGACCCAGTACTTC
>TRBV12-3/TRBV12-4|TRBD1|TRBJ2-7|many
CASSPGTVSYEQYF
TGTGCCAGCAGTCCCGGGACAGTCTCCTACGAGCAGTACTTC
>TRBV12-3/TRBV12-4|.|TRBJ1-4|few
CASKGDGYEKLFF
TGTGCCAGCAAGGGGGACGGGTATGAAAAACTGTTTTTT
>TRBV29-1|.|TRBJ1-4|few
CSVDSQGSEKLFF
TGCAGCGTTGACTCACAGGGAAGTGAAAAACTGTTTTTT
>TRBV29-1|.|TRBJ2-3|.
CSAGGVDTQYF
TGCAGCGCCGGGGGAGTAGATACGCAGTATTTT
>TRBV4-3|TRBD2|TRBJ2-1|.
CASSQEGLAGGSGEQFF
TGCGCCAGCAGCCAAGAAGGGCTAGCGGGAGGTAGCGGAGAGCAGTTCTTC
>TRBV5-1|TRBD1|TRBJ1-1|.
CASSLVDRVFSEAFF
TGCGCCAGCAGCTTGGTAGACAGGGTATTCTCTGAAGCTTTCTTT
>TRBV2|.|TRBJ1-2|once
CASSEQGQDYGYTF
TGTGCCAGCAGTGAACAGGGGCAGGACTATGGCTACACCTTC